What follows are 18 T cell receptor beta chains derived from one specimen sequenced in a study of control samples from healthy donors and cancer patients. The method was immunoSEQ multiplex PCR; TCRdb's version includes in-frame clones alone and lacks a portion of them. The data show roughly 130,000 clones, just under 95% seen once. Specimen: blood. Receptors originate from a man aged 25 to 40 in good health.

CDR3 region: CASSPGTSYEQYF. As DNA, the CDR3 is TGTGCCAGCAGCCCCGGGACCTCCTACGAGCAGTACTTC. The J gene is TRBJ2-7, the V gene TRBV7-9, with D perhaps assigned TRBD1 or TRBD2 (5 bases each). Germline lookup yields CDR1 SEHNR and CDR2 FQNEAQ (reference sequence). V was pared by 5 bases and J by 0 bases, with 8 bases between. The CDR3 contains 13 residues.

V and J are TRBV2 and TRBJ2-5, with 7 bases identical to TRBD2. With 2 bases clipped from V and 4 bases from J, the junction kept 7 bases outside the gene matches. From germline, CDR1 is SNHLY and CDR2 FYNNEI. This CDR3 region has 15 residues. CDR3 sequence reads: CASSESRTSVETQYF. CDR3 DNA: TGTGCCAGCAGTGAATCAAGGACTAGTGTAGAGACCCAGTACTTC.

The chain joins TRBV14 to TRBJ2-5; D is ambiguous. The CDR3 spans 14 residues. CDR1 SGHDN and CDR2 FVKESK come from the germline V gene. V was shortened by 5 bases and J by 1 base, with 11 bases between the two germline ends. The chain's CDR3 is CASSLRLAQETQYF. The CDR3 DNA is TGTGCCAGCAGCTTGAGGCTCGCCCAAGAGACCCAGTACTTC.

The chain uses TRBV5-1 and TRBJ1-1; TRBD1 might be the D (6 bases). Germline values: CDR1 SGHRS, CDR2 YFSETQ. Trimming left V 4 bases short and J 4 bases short, with 14 bases between. CDR3 length: 14 residues. The CDR3 here is CASSAYSGATEAFF. The CDR3 nucleotides are TGCGCCAGCAGCGCCTACTCAGGGGCCACTGAAGCTTTCTTT.

The rearrangement links TRBV19 to TRBJ2-7; the match to TRBD1 covers 8 bases. Per the germline V gene, CDR1 is LNHDA and CDR2 is SQIVND (reference sequence). The CDR3 covers 15 residues. V shed 3 bases and J 2 bases; nucleotides not matched to a gene: 6. The CDR3 is CASSILATGAYEQYF. CDR3 nucleotide sequence: TGTGCCAGTAGTATTTTGGCGACAGGGGCCTACGAGCAGTACTTC.

The chain employs TRBV11-2 and TRBJ2-1; D possibly uses TRBD1 or TRBD2 (5 bases each). Germline lookup yields CDR1 SGHAT and CDR2 FQNNGV. The CDR3 runs to 14 residues. The V gene lost 2 bases and the J gene lost 15 bases, with 20 bases spanning the gap. This CDR3 reads CASSLNAGMLSAFF. The CDR3 nucleotides are TGTGCCAGCAGCTTAAACGCAGGGATGCTTAGCGCGTTCTTC.

The rearrangement links TRBV7-9 to TRBJ2-7, with D perhaps given as TRBD1 or TRBD2 (5 bases each). The germline CDR1 and CDR2 sequences are SEHNR and FQNEAQ (reference sequence). This CDR3 has 16 amino acids. V dropped 2 bases and J dropped 1 base, with 15 bases sitting between them. CDR3 nucleotide sequence: TGTGCCAGCAGCTTAAGGGACCCAAAAAAATCCTACGAGCAGTACTTC. Translation gives CASSLRDPKKSYEQYF.

This chain connects TRBV5-5 to TRBJ1-3; TRBD1 might be the D (6 bases). CDR1 and CDR2 from the germline V gene are SGHKS and YYEKEE (reference sequence). Trimming pared 6 bases from V and 4 bases from J, leaving 17 bases between. This CDR3 is built from 15 residues. CDR3 amino acids: CASNLGGGLGNTIYF. For the CDR3, the DNA is TGTGCCAGCAACCTCGGCGGGGGGCTAGGAAACACCATATATTTT. Based on the CDR3 plus reference TRBV5-5 and TRBJ1-3, the full variable domain is DAGVTQSPTHLIKTRGQQVTLRCSPISGHKSVSWYQQVLGQGPQFIFQYYEKEERGRGNFPDRFSARQFPNYSSELNVNALLLGDSALYLCASNLGGGLGNTIYFGEGSWLTVV.

The V and J genes are TRBV5-6 and TRBJ2-1; 7 nucleotides match TRBD2. Germline-derived CDR1 and CDR2 are SGHDT and YYEEEE. This CDR3 is 15 amino acids long. With 4 bases clipped from V and 5 bases from J, the junction kept 9 bases outside the gene matches. The CDR3 DNA reads TGTGCCAGCAGCCCGGACTTGCGGGGGAACAATGAGCAGTTCTTC. It translates to CASSPDLRGNNEQFF.

J is TRBJ1-4 and V is TRBV7-9, with TRBD1 identical over 9 bases. The trim removed 4 bases at V and 8 bases at J, leaving 8 bases unmatched. CDR1 is SEHNR and CDR2 is FQNEAQ in the germline V gene (reference sequence). The CDR3 length is 15 residues. Written as DNA, the CDR3 is TGTGCCAGCAGCTCCCCCCGGGACAGGGAGGAAAAACTGTTTTTT. Its protein is CASSSPRDREEKLFF.

The rearrangement joins TRBV15 to TRBJ1-6; 7 bases line up with TRBD1. Trimming removed 3 bases from V and 1 base from J; junction bases left unmatched: 6. Germline values: CDR1 LNHNV, CDR2 YYDKDF (reference sequence). This CDR3 has 17 amino acids. The CDR3 reads CATSSDRERSYNSPLHF. The CDR3, as DNA: TGTGCCACCAGCAGCGACAGGGAAAGGTCCTATAATTCACCCCTCCACTTT.

The rearrangement links TRBV7-9 to TRBJ1-2; 10 bases agree with TRBD1. V lost 5 bases, J lost 4 bases, and 10 bases stayed unmatched. The CDR3 is 16 amino acids. The germline gives CDR1 SEHNR, CDR2 FQNEAQ (reference sequence). CDR3 nucleotides: TGTGCCAGCAGCCCCCGGGAAGACAGGGGGCCCTATGGCTACACCTTC. Translated: CASSPREDRGPYGYTF.

The chain carries TRBV5-5 and TRBJ1-5; 9 bases match TRBD1. J lost 6 bases, V lost 3 bases, and 4 bases had no gene match. CDR3 length: 14 amino acids. In germline, CDR1 is SGHKS, CDR2 YYEKEE (reference sequence). The CDR3 loop reads CASSSGQGGQPQHF. The CDR3 bases are TGTGCCAGCAGCTCGGGACAGGGTGGTCAGCCCCAGCATTTT.

The chain recombines TRBV2 with TRBJ2-3; D is unclear. The V and J ends lost 7 bases and 6 bases respectively, with 5 bases between them. The CDR3 is made up of 10 amino acids. The germline gives CDR1 SNHLY, CDR2 FYNNEI. CDR3 sequence (DNA): TGTGCCAGCACGAGGGATACGCAGTATTTT. Translation gives CASTRDTQYF.

The V gene is TRBV28, the J gene TRBJ1-2, with a possible D match to TRBD1 (5 bases). The CDR3 extends over 15 amino acids. Germline V gives CDR1 MDHEN, CDR2 SYDVKM. Trimming left V 5 bases short and J 8 bases short, with 21 bases between. CDR3 DNA: TGTGCCAGCAGTCTTATTGGGACCTTCCTAGGGGGCTACACCTTC. It translates to CASSLIGTFLGGYTF.

The rearrangement links TRBV27 to TRBJ1-1; D is unclear. Germline V gene lookup returns CDR1 MNHEY and CDR2 SMNVEV (reference sequence). The CDR3 spans 12 residues. V lost 8 bases, J lost 0 bases, and 7 bases lay in between. CDR3 protein: CASGTLNTEAFF. CDR3 in DNA: TGTGCCAGCGGCACATTGAACACTGAAGCTTTCTTT.

The gene calls are TRBV28 and TRBJ2-1; 8 nucleotides match TRBD1. V lost 5 bases, J lost 5 bases, and 2 bases stayed unmatched. In germline, CDR1 is MDHEN, CDR2 SYDVKM. The length of the CDR3 is 13 residues. The CDR3 sequence is CASSGDRHNEQFF. The DNA of the CDR3 is TGTGCCAGCAGTGGGGACAGGCACAATGAGCAGTTCTTC.

In this sample, this clone turned up once. The chain recombines TRBV15 with TRBJ2-1; tentatively, D is TRBD2 (6 bases). The ends were cut back, 7 bases at V and 0 bases at J, with 16 bases in the middle. CDR3 length equals 16 residues. Germline values: CDR1 LNHNV, CDR2 YYDKDF (reference sequence). CDR3 DNA sequence: TGTGCCACCAACAAACGGGGGACCAGCTCCTACAATGAGCAGTTCTTC. Residues: CATNKRGTSSYNEQFF. Full variable domain (missing parts from reference TRBV15 and TRBJ2-1): DAMVIQNPRYQVTQFGKPVTLSCSQTLNHNVMYWYQQKSSQAPKLLFHYYDKDFNNEADTPDNFQSRRPNTSFCFLDIRSPGLGDTAMYLCATNKRGTSSYNEQFFGPGTRLTVL.